These T cell receptor beta chains were read from a single sample in a study of blood T cells in healthy people across ages. TCRdb re-called the 5' RACE reads through MiXCR, storing one row per CDR3 protein. The sample carries 980,000 or so distinct CDR3 sequences, around 49% recorded once. Material: blood. The receptors originated from a man aged 25 to 40 in good health. CDR3s include the opening cysteine and the closing phenylalanine or tryptophan. The D gene is left open where the match is weak. Size is omitted from some rows. Given values are once, few, many or a class for expanded clones.

d_call: NA
clone_size: NA
v_call: TRBV10-3
j_call: TRBJ2-3
cdr3_nt: TGTGCCATCAGTGAGTCGGACGGGGGGCAGAGTACAGATACGCAGTATTTT
cdr3_aa: CAISESDGGQSTDTQYF

d_call: TRBD1
clone_size: few
v_call: TRBV10-3
j_call: TRBJ2-7
cdr3_nt: TGTGCCATCACCCCGGGACAGGGGGGGCCTAACGAGCAGTACTTC
cdr3_aa: CAITPGQGGPNEQYF

d_call: NA
clone_size: NA
v_call: TRBV12-3/TRBV12-4
j_call: TRBJ2-7
cdr3_nt: TGTGCCAGCAGTCTCCGTCCCCTACTCTCCTACGAGCAGTACTTC
cdr3_aa: CASSLRPLLSYEQYF

d_call: NA
clone_size: few
v_call: TRBV6-5
j_call: TRBJ1-4
cdr3_nt: TGTGCCAGCAGTTACTCGGGGACAACTAATGAAAAACTGTTTTTT
cdr3_aa: CASSYSGTTNEKLFF

d_call: TRBD2
clone_size: NA
v_call: TRBV20-1
j_call: TRBJ2-5
cdr3_nt: TGCAGTGCTAGACCCGCGGGACTAGCGGGAGAGCAGTACTTC
cdr3_aa: CSARPAGLAGEQYF

d_call: NA
clone_size: NA
v_call: TRBV2
j_call: TRBJ1-5
cdr3_nt: TGTGCCAGCAGTGAAGCGGGTGGACAGCCCCAGCATTTT
cdr3_aa: CASSEAGGQPQHF

d_call: TRBD2
clone_size: few
v_call: TRBV5-1
j_call: TRBJ2-7
cdr3_nt: TGCGCCAGCAGCTTCCCGACTAGCGGGGGGGCAATCTACGAGCAGTACTTC
cdr3_aa: CASSFPTSGGAIYEQYF

d_call: NA
clone_size: few
v_call: TRBV25-1
j_call: TRBJ2-7
cdr3_nt: TGTGCCAGCCCACAATCCCAGGGGTACTTAAATTACGAGCAGTACTTC
cdr3_aa: CASPQSQGYLNYEQYF

d_call: NA
clone_size: NA
v_call: TRBV28
j_call: TRBJ2-3
cdr3_nt: TGTGCCAGCAGTTTGGGAGGGGGCAAATATACGCAGTATTTT
cdr3_aa: CASSLGGGKYTQYF

d_call: NA
clone_size: NA
v_call: TRBV4-3
j_call: TRBJ2-7
cdr3_nt: TGCGCCAGCAGCCCCGGTGGAGGGGGCACAGACGAGCAGTACTTC
cdr3_aa: CASSPGGGGTDEQYF

d_call: NA
clone_size: NA
v_call: TRBV4-3
j_call: TRBJ2-5
cdr3_nt: TGCGCCAGCAGCCAAGACCTATCCTGGAATGAGCAGTACTTC
cdr3_aa: CASSQDLSWNEQYF

d_call: NA
clone_size: many
v_call: TRBV4-3
j_call: TRBJ1-4
cdr3_nt: TGCGCCAGCGGTCAGCGGGTTAATGAAAAACTGTTTTTT
cdr3_aa: CASGQRVNEKLFF

d_call: NA
clone_size: NA
v_call: TRBV7-2
j_call: TRBJ2-1
cdr3_nt: TGTGCCAGCAGCTTATGGGGCCAGACTGTCAGGGAGACCCAGTTCTTC
cdr3_aa: CASSLWGQTVRETQFF

d_call: NA
clone_size: NA
v_call: TRBV20-1
j_call: TRBJ1-2
cdr3_nt: TGCAGTGCTAGAGATTTGGGCCGGGGCTACACCTTC
cdr3_aa: CSARDLGRGYTF

d_call: TRBD1
clone_size: once
v_call: TRBV9
j_call: TRBJ1-1
cdr3_nt: TGTGCCAGCAGCGTAGGGGACAGGGTGGTATCCACTGAAGCTTTCTTT
cdr3_aa: CASSVGDRVVSTEAFF

d_call: TRBD2
clone_size: NA
v_call: TRBV2
j_call: TRBJ2-3
cdr3_nt: TGTGCCAGCAGTGAACGAGCGGGGGCGACGCCGGAGTATTTT
cdr3_aa: CASSERAGATPEYF

d_call: NA
clone_size: NA
v_call: TRBV28
j_call: TRBJ1-2
cdr3_nt: TGTGCCAGCAGTTCCGACCTCGGGTTTGGCTACACCTTC
cdr3_aa: CASSSDLGFGYTF

d_call: TRBD1
clone_size: NA
v_call: TRBV2
j_call: TRBJ2-7
cdr3_nt: TGTGCCAGCAACGGGGCCCTGGACAGGGGCTACGAGCAGTACTTC
cdr3_aa: CASNGALDRGYEQYF

d_call: TRBD2
clone_size: NA
v_call: TRBV10-3
j_call: TRBJ2-3
cdr3_nt: TGTGCCGCCCGCGCGGGACTAGCGGGGGGACTAGATACGCAGTATTTT
cdr3_aa: CAARAGLAGGLDTQYF

d_call: TRBD1
clone_size: NA
v_call: TRBV20-1
j_call: TRBJ1-2
cdr3_nt: TGCAGTGCTAGACCCGGGACAGGGTGGTACTATGGCTACACCTTC
cdr3_aa: CSARPGTGWYYGYTF

d_call: NA
clone_size: few
v_call: TRBV5-1
j_call: TRBJ1-2
cdr3_nt: TGCGCCAGCAGTCAAACATACAGGGTTAAGGACTATGGCTACACCTTC
cdr3_aa: CASSQTYRVKDYGYTF

d_call: TRBD1
clone_size: NA
v_call: TRBV2
j_call: TRBJ1-6
cdr3_nt: TGTGCCAGCAGGGACAGGGGGAGCTCCTATAATTCACCCCTCCACTTT
cdr3_aa: CASRDRGSSYNSPLHF

d_call: NA
clone_size: NA
v_call: TRBV3-1
j_call: TRBJ2-1
cdr3_nt: TGTGCCAGCAGCGTCACTAGGAGCAATGAGCAGTTCTTC
cdr3_aa: CASSVTRSNEQFF

d_call: TRBD2
clone_size: NA
v_call: TRBV12-3/TRBV12-4
j_call: TRBJ2-2
cdr3_nt: TGTGCCAGCAGTTTAGGAAGCGGGGGGAACACCGGGGAGCTGTTTTTT
cdr3_aa: CASSLGSGGNTGELFF

d_call: TRBD2
clone_size: NA
v_call: TRBV11-2
j_call: TRBJ2-3
cdr3_nt: TGTGTCAGCAGCTTGGGGGTTGGGAGGGTGTCCCCAGATACGCAGTATTTT
cdr3_aa: CVSSLGVGRVSPDTQYF

d_call: NA
clone_size: NA
v_call: TRBV10-3
j_call: TRBJ2-5
cdr3_nt: TGTGCCATCAGTGAGCCTACAGGGTCTGAGACCCAGTACTTC
cdr3_aa: CAISEPTGSETQYF

d_call: NA
clone_size: once
v_call: TRBV7-9
j_call: TRBJ1-1
cdr3_nt: TGTGCCAGCAGCTTAGTCCCTGTCCGCGCTGAAGCTTTCTTT
cdr3_aa: CASSLVPVRAEAFF

d_call: NA
clone_size: NA
v_call: TRBV10-3
j_call: TRBJ1-1
cdr3_nt: TGTGCCATCAGTGGGCGGGGAGACAACACTGAAGCTTTCTTT
cdr3_aa: CAISGRGDNTEAFF

d_call: NA
clone_size: NA
v_call: TRBV11-2
j_call: TRBJ1-1
cdr3_nt: TGTGCCAGCAGCCGCAGCCAGGGCCAGAGCACTGAAGCTTTCTTT
cdr3_aa: CASSRSQGQSTEAFF

d_call: NA
clone_size: few
v_call: TRBV3-1
j_call: TRBJ2-7
cdr3_nt: TGTGCCAGCCAAATCCTTGGGGGAAACGAGCAGTACTTC
cdr3_aa: CASQILGGNEQYF

d_call: TRBD1
clone_size: NA
v_call: TRBV18
j_call: TRBJ1-4
cdr3_nt: TGTGCCAGCTCCCCTGGGACAGGGTTGCGAGAAAAACTGTTTTTT
cdr3_aa: CASSPGTGLREKLFF

d_call: TRBD1
clone_size: many
v_call: TRBV28
j_call: TRBJ2-3
cdr3_nt: TGTGCCAGCAGTTTATTTGGACAGGGATCGGATACGCAGTATTTT
cdr3_aa: CASSLFGQGSDTQYF

d_call: TRBD2
clone_size: NA
v_call: TRBV6-1
j_call: TRBJ2-3
cdr3_nt: TGTGCCAGCAACCTTTGGGAGGGTAGCACAGATACGCAGTATTTT
cdr3_aa: CASNLWEGSTDTQYF

d_call: TRBD2
clone_size: NA
v_call: TRBV3-1
j_call: TRBJ2-5
cdr3_nt: TGTGCCAGCAGCCCGTTAGCGGGGGGTTCGTACTTC
cdr3_aa: CASSPLAGGSYF

d_call: TRBD2
clone_size: NA
v_call: TRBV14
j_call: TRBJ2-1
cdr3_nt: TGTGCCAGCAGCCAGGCGGGGGTCCCCTACAATGAGCGGTTCTTC
cdr3_aa: CASSQAGVPYNERFF

d_call: NA
clone_size: NA
v_call: TRBV20-1
j_call: TRBJ1-1
cdr3_nt: TGCAGTGCTATCGAGCGATCGGACACTGAAGCTTTCTTT
cdr3_aa: CSAIERSDTEAFF

d_call: NA
clone_size: few
v_call: TRBV4-3
j_call: TRBJ2-1
cdr3_nt: TGCGCCAGCAGCCAAGTCTATTCATGGCGGCCGAGCTCCTACAATGAGCAGTTCTTC
cdr3_aa: CASSQVYSWRPSSYNEQFF

d_call: NA
clone_size: NA
v_call: TRBV3-1
j_call: TRBJ2-5
cdr3_nt: TGTGCCAGCAGCCAAATGGTAGGCTCCCAAGAGACCCAGTACTTC
cdr3_aa: CASSQMVGSQETQYF

d_call: NA
clone_size: once
v_call: TRBV10-2
j_call: TRBJ1-2
cdr3_nt: TGCGCCAGCAGTGAGTCGAATTTGGTCCAGGGATGGGGTGGCTACACCTTC
cdr3_aa: CASSESNLVQGWGGYTF

d_call: TRBD2
clone_size: NA
v_call: TRBV7-2
j_call: TRBJ2-3
cdr3_nt: TGTGCCAGCAGCTTAGTTTTAGCGGGGGGGTTCACAGATACGCGGTATTTT
cdr3_aa: CASSLVLAGGFTDTRYF

d_call: NA
clone_size: few
v_call: TRBV3-1
j_call: TRBJ1-1
cdr3_nt: TGTGCCAGCAGTTGGGAGGCGTTAAACACTGAAGCTTTCTTT
cdr3_aa: CASSWEALNTEAFF

d_call: TRBD2
clone_size: NA
v_call: TRBV29-1
j_call: TRBJ2-7
cdr3_nt: TGCAGCGTTGAAATAGCGGGGGTTTCCTACGAGCAGTACTTC
cdr3_aa: CSVEIAGVSYEQYF